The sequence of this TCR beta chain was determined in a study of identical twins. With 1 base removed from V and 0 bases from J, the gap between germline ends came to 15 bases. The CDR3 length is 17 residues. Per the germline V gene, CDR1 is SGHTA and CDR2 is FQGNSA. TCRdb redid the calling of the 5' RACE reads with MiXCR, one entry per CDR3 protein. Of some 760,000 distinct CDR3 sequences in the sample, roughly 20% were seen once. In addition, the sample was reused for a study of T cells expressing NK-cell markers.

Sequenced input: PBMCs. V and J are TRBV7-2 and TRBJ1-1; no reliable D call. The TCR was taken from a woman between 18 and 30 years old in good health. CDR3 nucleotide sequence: TGTGCCAGCAGCTTAGGGGGTCAACAAGGCCTGAACACTGAAGCTTTCTTT. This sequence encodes CASSLGGQQGLNTEAFF.